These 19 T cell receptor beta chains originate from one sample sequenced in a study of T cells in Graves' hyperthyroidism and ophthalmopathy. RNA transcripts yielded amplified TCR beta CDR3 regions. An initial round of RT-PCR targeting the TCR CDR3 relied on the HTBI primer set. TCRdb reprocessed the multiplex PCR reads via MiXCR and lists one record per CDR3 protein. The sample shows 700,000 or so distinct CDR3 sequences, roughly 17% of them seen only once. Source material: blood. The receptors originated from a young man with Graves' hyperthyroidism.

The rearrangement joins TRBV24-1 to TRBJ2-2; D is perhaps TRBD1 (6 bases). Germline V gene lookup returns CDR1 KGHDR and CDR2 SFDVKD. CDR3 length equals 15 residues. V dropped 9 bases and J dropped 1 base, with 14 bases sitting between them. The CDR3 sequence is CATGAGTLNTGELFF. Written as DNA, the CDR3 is TGTGCCACCGGGGCCGGGACACTGAACACCGGGGAGCTGTTTTTT.

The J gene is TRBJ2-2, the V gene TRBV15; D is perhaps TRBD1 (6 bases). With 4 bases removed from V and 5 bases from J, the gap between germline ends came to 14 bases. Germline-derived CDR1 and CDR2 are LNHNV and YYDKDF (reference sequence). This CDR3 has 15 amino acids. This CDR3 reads CATSIGGARTGELFF. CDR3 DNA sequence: TGTGCCACCAGCATAGGGGGAGCGAGAACCGGGGAGCTGTTTTTT.

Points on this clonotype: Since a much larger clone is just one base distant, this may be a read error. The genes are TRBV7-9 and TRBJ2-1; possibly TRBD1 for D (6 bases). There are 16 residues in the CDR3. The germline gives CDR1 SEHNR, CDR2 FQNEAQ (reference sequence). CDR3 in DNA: TGTGCCAGCAGCCGCCCCAGGGGTGACACCTACAATGAGCGGTTCTTC. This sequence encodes CASSRPRGDTYNERFF.

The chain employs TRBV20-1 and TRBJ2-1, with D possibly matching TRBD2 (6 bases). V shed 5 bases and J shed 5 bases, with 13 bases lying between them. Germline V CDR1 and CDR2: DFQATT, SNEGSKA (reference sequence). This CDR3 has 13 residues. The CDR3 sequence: CSAPQAGNNEQFF. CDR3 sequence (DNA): TGCAGTGCTCCCCAGGCGGGGAACAATGAGCAGTTCTTC.

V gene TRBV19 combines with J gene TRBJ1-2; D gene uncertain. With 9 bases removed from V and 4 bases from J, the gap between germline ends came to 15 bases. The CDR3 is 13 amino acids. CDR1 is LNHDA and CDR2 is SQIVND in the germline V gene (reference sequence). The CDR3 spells CASSTGRGYGYTF. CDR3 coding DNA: TGTGCCAGCTCGACGGGGAGAGGCTATGGCTACACCTTC.

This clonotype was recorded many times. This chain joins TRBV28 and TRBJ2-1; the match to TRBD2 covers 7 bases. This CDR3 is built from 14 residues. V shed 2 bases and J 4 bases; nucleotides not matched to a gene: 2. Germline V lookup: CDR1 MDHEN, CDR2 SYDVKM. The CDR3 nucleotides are TGTGCCAGCAGTTTAAGCGGGGTATACAATGAGCAGTTCTTC. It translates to CASSLSGVYNEQFF.

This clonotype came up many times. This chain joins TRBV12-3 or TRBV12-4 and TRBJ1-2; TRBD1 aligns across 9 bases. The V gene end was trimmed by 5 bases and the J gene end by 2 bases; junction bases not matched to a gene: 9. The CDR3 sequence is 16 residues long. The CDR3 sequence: CASSPIGQGRNYGYTF. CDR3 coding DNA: TGTGCCAGCAGTCCGATTGGACAGGGGAGGAACTATGGCTACACCTTC.

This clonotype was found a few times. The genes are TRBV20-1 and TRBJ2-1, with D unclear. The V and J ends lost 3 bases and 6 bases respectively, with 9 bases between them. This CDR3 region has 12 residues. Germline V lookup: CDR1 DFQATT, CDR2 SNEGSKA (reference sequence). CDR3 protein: CSASPQSNEQFF. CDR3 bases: TGCAGTGCTAGCCCCCAATCCAATGAGCAGTTCTTC.

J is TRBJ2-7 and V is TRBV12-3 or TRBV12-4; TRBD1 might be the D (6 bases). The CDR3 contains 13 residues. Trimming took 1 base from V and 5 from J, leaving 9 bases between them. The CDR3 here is CASSLVGADEQYF. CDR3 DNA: TGTGCCAGCAGTTTAGTGGGGGCGGACGAGCAGTACTTC.

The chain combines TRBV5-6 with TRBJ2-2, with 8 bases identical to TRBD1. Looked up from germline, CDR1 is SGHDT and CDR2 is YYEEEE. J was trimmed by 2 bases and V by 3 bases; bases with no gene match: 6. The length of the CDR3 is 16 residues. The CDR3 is CASSSIQGVNTGELFF. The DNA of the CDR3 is TGTGCCAGCAGCTCAATACAGGGGGTAAACACCGGGGAGCTGTTTTTT.

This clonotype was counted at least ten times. The CDR3 region has the DNA TGTGCCAGCAGGCCCGACTATGGCTACACCTTC. Translating it yields CASRPDYGYTF. The chain has TRBV28 and TRBJ1-2; D gene uncertain. Germline V gives CDR1 MDHEN, CDR2 SYDVKM. The ends were cut back, 6 bases at V and 3 bases at J, with 5 bases in the middle. The CDR3 length is 11 residues.

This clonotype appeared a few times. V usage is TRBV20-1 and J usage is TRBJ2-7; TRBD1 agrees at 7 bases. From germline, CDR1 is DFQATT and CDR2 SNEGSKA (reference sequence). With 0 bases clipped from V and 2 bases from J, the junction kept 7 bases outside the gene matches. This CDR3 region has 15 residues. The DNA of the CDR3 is TGCAGTGCTAGAGACCAGACAGGGAGCCCCTACGAGCAGTACTTC. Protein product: CSARDQTGSPYEQYF.

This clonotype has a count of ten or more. CDR3 bases: TGTGCCAGCAGCTTAGAGAGGCGGAGCTACAATGAGCAGTTCTTC. It yields the protein CASSLERRSYNEQFF. The gene calls are TRBV7-2 and TRBJ2-1; D is undetermined. The germline V and J ends were trimmed by 1 base and 3 bases, with 10 bases remaining between them. This CDR3 is built from 15 residues. Looked up from germline, CDR1 is SGHTA and CDR2 is FQGNSA.

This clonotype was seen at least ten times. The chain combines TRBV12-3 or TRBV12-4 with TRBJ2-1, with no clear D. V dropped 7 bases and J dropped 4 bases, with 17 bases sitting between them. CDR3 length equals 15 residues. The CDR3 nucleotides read TGTGCCAGCACCCCTTCCTTTTCCGAGTACAATGAGCAGTTCTTC. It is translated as CASTPSFSEYNEQFF.

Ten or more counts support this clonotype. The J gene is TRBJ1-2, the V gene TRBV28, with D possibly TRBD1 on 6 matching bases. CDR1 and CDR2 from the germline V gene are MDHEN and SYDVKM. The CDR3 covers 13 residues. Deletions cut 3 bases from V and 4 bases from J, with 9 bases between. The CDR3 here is CASSFGGGYGYTF. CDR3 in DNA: TGTGCCAGCAGTTTCGGGGGCGGCTATGGCTACACCTTC.

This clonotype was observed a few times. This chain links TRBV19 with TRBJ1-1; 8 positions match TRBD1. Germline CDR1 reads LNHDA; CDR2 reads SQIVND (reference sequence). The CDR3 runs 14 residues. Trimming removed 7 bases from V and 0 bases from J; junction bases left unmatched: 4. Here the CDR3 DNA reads TGTGCCAGTAACCGGGACAGGATGAACACTGAAGCTTTCTTT. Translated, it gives CASNRDRMNTEAFF.

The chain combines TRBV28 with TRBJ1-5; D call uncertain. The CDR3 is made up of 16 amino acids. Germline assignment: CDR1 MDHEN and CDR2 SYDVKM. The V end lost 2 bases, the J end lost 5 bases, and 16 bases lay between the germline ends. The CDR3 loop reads CASSLRAVQADQPQHF. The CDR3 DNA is TGTGCCAGCAGTTTACGGGCGGTTCAGGCGGATCAGCCCCAGCATTTT. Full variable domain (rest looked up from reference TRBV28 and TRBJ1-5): DVKVTQSSRYLVKRTGEKVFLECVQDMDHENMFWYRQDPGLGLRLIYFSYDVKMKEKGDIPEGYSVSREKKERFSLILESASTNQTSMYLCASSLRAVQADQPQHFGDGTRLSIL.

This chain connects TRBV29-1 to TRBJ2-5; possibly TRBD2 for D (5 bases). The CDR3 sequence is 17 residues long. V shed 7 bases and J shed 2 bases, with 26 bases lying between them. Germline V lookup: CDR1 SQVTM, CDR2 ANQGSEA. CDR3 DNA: TGCAGCGGGCCCCCCCGGGTAGAGGGCCCCTGGCAAGAGACCCAGTACTTC. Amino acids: CSGPPRVEGPWQETQYF.

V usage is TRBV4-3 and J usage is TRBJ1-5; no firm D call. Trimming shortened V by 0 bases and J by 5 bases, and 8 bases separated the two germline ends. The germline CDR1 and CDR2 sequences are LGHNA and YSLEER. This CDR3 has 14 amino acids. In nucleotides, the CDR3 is TGCGCCAGCAGCCAAGAACACTACTATCAGCCCCAGCATTTT. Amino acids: CASSQEHYYQPQHF.